This TCR beta chain was recovered during a study of CD8 T cells in ankylosing spondylitis. General observations from the study: The clones that were linked to disease were reported to be significantly enriched in matched synovial fluid samples from ankylosing spondylitis patients. Within ankylosing spondylitis blood, a TCR beta motif made up of eight highly homologous variants appeared to be characteristic. Earlier work had already found some motif variants in reactive arthritis synovial fluid and blood.

The germline V gene has CDR1 SEHNR and CDR2 FQNEAQ (reference sequence). The CDR3 covers 14 residues. V lost 7 bases to trimming and J lost 8 bases, with 20 bases between them. There are many counts of this clonotype. Its cognate antigen is unknown. Each TCR beta library was made by quantitative 5'-RACE that incorporated molecular barcodes. TCRdb re-analysed the 5' RACE reads in MiXCR, keeping a single row per CDR3 protein. The sample contains some 220,000 distinct CDR3 sequences, around 7.9% of which appear only once. The TCR comes from a male donor with ankylosing spondylitis. Sequenced: blood, either unsorted or a sorted T cell fraction (not recorded which). The rearrangement uses TRBV7-9 and TRBJ1-2; D remains unclear. Here the CDR3 reads CASTPFGVTKGYTF. The CDR3, as DNA: TGTGCCAGCACCCCTTTTGGTGTCACCAAGGGCTACACCTTC.